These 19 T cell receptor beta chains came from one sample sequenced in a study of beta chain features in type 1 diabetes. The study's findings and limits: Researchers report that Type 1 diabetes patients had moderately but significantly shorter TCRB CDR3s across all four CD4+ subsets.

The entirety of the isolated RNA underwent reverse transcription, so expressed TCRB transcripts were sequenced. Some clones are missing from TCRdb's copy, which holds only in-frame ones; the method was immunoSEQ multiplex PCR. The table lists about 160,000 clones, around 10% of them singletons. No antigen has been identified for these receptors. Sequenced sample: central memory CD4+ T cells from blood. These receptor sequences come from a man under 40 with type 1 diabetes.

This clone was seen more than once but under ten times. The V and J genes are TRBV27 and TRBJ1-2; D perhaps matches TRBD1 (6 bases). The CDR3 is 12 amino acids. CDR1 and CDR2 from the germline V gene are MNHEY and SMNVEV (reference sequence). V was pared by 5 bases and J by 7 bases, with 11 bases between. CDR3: CASSQGSGGYTF. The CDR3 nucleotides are TGTGCCAGCAGTCAGGGGTCCGGTGGCTACACCTTC.

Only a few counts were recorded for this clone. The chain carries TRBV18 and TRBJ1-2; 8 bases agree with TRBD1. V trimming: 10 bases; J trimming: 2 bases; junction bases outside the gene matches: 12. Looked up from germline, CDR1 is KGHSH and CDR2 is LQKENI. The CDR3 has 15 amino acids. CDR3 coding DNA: TGTGCCACCCCGGACAGGGCCGTCCTCAACTATGGCTACACCTTC. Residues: CATPDRAVLNYGYTF.

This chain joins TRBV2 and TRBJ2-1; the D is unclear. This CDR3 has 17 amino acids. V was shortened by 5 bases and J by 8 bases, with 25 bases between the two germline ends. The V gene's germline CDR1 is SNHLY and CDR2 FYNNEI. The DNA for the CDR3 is TGTGCCAGCAGTCAACCCGCATTTGACGAGGCCAGCGATGAGCAGTTCTTC. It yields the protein CASSQPAFDEASDEQFF.

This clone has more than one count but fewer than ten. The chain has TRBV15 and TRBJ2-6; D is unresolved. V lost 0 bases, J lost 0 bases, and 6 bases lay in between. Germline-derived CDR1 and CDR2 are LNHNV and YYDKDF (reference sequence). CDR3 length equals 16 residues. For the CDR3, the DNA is TGTGCCACCAGCAGAGATTTCAGCTCTGGGGCCAACGTCCTGACTTTC. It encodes CATSRDFSSGANVLTF.

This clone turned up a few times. This chain's CDR3 is CASSLDRTINYNEQFF. The CDR3 DNA reads TGTGCCAGCAGTTTAGACCGGACAATCAATTACAATGAGCAGTTCTTC. V and J are TRBV27 and TRBJ2-1; possibly TRBD1 for D (5 bases). Germline lookup yields CDR1 MNHEY and CDR2 SMNVEV (reference sequence). The CDR3 spans 16 residues. With 2 bases removed from V and 4 bases from J, the gap between germline ends came to 15 bases.

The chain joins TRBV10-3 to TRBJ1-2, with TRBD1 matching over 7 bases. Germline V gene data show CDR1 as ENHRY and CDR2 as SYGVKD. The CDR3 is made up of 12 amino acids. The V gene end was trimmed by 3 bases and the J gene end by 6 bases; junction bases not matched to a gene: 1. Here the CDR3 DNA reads TGTGCCATCAGTGACGACAGGGATGGCTACACCTTC. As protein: CAISDDRDGYTF.

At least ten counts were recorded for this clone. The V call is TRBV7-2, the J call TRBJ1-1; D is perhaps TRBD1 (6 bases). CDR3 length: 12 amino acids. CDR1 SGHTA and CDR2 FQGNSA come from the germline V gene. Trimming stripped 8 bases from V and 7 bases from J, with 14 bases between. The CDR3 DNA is TGTGCCAGCGGCAGGACAGCCAGTGAAGCTTTCTTT. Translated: CASGRTASEAFF.

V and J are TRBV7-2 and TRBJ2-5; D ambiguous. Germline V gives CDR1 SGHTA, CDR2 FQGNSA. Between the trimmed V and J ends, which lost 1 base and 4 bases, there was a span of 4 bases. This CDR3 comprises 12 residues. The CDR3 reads CASSLVVETQYF. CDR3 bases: TGTGCCAGCAGCTTAGTAGTAGAGACCCAGTACTTC.

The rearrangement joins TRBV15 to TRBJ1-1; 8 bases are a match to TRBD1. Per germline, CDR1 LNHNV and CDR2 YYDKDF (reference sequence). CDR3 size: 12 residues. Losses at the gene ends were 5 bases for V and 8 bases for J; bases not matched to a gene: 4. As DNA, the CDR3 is TGTGCCACCAGCCGGAGACAGGGGGAAGCTTTCTTT. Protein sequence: CATSRRQGEAFF.

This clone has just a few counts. CDR3 in DNA: TGTGCCAGCAGCTTGGTTTCGCCTAACAATGAGCAGTTCTTC. Amino acids: CASSLVSPNNEQFF. This chain links TRBV5-6 with TRBJ2-1; D gene unclear. Germline assignment: CDR1 SGHDT and CDR2 YYEEEE. The V gene lost 0 bases and the J gene lost 5 bases, with 9 bases spanning the gap. This CDR3 is built from 14 residues.

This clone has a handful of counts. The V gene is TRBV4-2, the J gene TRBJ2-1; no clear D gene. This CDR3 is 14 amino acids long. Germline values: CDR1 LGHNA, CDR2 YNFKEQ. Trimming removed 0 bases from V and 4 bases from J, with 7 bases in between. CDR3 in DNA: TGTGCCAGCAGCCAAGATAATTCTTACAATGAGCAGTTCTTC. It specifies CASSQDNSYNEQFF.

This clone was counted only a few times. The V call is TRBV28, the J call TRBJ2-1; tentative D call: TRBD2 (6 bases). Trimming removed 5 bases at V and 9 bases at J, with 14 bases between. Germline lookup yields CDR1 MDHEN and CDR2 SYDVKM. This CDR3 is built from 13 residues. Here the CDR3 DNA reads TGTGCCAGCAGTATAGCGACTAGTGCTGAGCAGTTCTTC. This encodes CASSIATSAEQFF.

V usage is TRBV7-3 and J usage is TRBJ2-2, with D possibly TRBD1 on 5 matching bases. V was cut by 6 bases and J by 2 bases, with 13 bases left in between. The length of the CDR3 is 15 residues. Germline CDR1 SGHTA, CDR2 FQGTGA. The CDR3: CASRDAGRNTGELFF. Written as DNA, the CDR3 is TGTGCCAGCAGGGATGCAGGGCGTAACACCGGGGAGCTGTTTTTT.

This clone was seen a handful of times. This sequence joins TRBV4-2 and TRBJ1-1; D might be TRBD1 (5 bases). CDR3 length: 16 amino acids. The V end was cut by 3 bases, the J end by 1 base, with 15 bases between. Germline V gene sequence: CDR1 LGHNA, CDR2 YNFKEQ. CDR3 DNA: TGTGCCAGCAGCCAGGCCTCGACAGACACGAACACTGAAGCTTTCTTT. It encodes CASSQASTDTNTEAFF.

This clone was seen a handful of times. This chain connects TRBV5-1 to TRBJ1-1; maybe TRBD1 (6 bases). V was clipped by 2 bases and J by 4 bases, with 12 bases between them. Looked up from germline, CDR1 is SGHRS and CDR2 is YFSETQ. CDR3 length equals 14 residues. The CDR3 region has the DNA TGCGCCAGCAGCTTCGGTAACAGGGCCACTGAAGCTTTCTTT. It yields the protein CASSFGNRATEAFF. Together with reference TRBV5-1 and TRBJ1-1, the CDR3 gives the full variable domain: KAGVTQTPRYLIKTRGQQVTLSCSPISGHRSVSWYQQTPGQGLQFLFEYFSETQRNKGNFPGRFSGRQFSNSRSEMNVSTLELGDSALYLCASSFGNRATEAFFGQGTRLTVV.

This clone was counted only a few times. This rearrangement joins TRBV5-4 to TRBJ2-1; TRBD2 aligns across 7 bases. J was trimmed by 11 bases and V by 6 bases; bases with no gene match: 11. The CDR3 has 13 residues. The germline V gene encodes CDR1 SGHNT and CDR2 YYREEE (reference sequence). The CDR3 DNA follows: TGTGCCAGCAAATTGGCCGGCGGGAGTCAGCAGTTCTTC. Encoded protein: CASKLAGGSQQFF.

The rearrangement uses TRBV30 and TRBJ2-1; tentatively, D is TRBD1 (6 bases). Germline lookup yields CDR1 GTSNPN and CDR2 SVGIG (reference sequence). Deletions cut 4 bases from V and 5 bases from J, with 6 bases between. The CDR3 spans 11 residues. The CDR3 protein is CAWTGDNEQFF. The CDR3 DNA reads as TGTGCCTGGACAGGGGACAATGAGCAGTTCTTC.

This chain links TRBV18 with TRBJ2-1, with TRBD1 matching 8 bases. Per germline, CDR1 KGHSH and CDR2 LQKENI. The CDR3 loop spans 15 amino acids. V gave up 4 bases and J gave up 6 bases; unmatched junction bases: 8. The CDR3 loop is CASSLGQAGGNEQFF. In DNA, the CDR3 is TGTGCCAGCTCACTGGGACAGGCCGGGGGCAATGAGCAGTTCTTC.

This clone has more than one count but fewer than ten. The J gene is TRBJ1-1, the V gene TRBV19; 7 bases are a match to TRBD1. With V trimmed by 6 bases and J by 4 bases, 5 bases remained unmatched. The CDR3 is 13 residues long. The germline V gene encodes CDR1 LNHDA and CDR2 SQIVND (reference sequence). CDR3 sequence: CASSSRGSTEAFF. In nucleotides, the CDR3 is TGTGCCAGTAGCTCCAGGGGGAGCACTGAAGCTTTCTTT.